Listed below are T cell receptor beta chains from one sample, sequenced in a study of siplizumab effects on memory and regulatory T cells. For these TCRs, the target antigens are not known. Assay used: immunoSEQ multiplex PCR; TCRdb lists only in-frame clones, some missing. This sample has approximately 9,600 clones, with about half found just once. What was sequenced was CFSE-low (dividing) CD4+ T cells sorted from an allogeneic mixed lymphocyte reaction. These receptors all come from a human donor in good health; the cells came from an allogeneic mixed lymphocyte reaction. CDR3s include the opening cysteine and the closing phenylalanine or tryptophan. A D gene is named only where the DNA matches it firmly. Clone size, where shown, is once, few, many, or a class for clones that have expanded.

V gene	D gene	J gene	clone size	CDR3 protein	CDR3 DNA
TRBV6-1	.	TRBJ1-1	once	CASSRGNTEAFF	TGTGCCAGCAGTAGGGGAAACACTGAAGCTTTCTTT
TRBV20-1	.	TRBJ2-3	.	CSAGDRTQYF	TGCAGTGCTGGGGACCGAACGCAGTATTTT
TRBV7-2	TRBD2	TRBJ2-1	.	CASSLASGRANEQFF	TGTGCCAGCAGCTTAGCTAGCGGGAGGGCTAATGAGCAGTTCTTC
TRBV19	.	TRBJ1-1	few	CATERGYTEAFF	TGTGCCACCGAACGGGGATACACTGAAGCTTTCTTT
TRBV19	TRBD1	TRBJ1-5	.	CASSPRQGAYQPQHF	TGTGCCAGTAGTCCAAGACAGGGGGCCTATCAGCCCCAGCATTTT
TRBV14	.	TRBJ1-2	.	CASSQVYVSGIAAVF	TGTGCCAGCAGCCAAGTGTATGTATCCGGGATCGCTGCAGTCTTC
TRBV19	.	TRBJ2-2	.	CASSIVSRIRSGELFF	TGTGCCAGTAGTATAGTAAGCAGGATCCGGTCCGGGGAGCTGTTTTTT
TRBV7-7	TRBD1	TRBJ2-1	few	CASSLGGQGYNEQFF	TGTGCCAGCAGCTTAGGGGGACAGGGATACAATGAGCAGTTCTTC
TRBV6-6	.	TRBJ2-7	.	CASRRGTGPYEQYF	TGTGCCAGCAGAAGGGGAACAGGGCCCTACGAGCAGTACTTC
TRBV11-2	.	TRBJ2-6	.	CASSLDGGKANVLTF	TGTGCCAGCAGCTTAGATGGGGGCAAGGCCAACGTCCTGACTTTC
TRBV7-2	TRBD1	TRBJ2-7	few	CASSEGNRGRYEQYF	TGTGCCAGCAGCGAGGGAAACAGGGGGCGGTACGAGCAGTACTTC
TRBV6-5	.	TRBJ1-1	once	CAISKDTEAFF	TGTGCCATCTCTAAGGACACTGAAGCTTTCTTT
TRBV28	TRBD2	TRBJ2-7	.	CASSLPTRLAEREQYF	TGTGCCAGCAGTTTACCAACCCGACTAGCGGAGAGGGAGCAGTACTTC
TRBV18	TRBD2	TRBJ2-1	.	CASSQPGLAGGNEQFF	TGTGCCAGCTCACAGCCGGGACTAGCAGGAGGCAATGAGCAGTTCTTC
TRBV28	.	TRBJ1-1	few	CASSPWKGTMNTEAFF	TGTGCCAGCAGTCCGTGGAAGGGGACCATGAACACTGAAGCTTTCTTT
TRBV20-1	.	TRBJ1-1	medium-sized	CSARGQLQAFF	TGCAGTGCTAGAGGACAGTTACAAGCTTTCTTT
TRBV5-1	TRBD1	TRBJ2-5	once	CASSSTGGAGETQYF	TGCGCCAGCAGCTCGACAGGGGGCGCCGGGGAGACCCAGTACTTC
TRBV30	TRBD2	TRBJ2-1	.	CAWSVPPLPTSGRVGEQFF	TGTGCCTGGAGTGTACCGCCCCTCCCGACTAGCGGGAGGGTGGGTGAGCAGTTCTTC
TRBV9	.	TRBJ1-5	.	CASSPGLYQPQHF	TGTGCCAGCAGCCCCGGCTTGTATCAGCCCCAGCATTTT
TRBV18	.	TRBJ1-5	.	CASSLKTGSNQPQHF	TGTGCCAGCTCACTGAAGACAGGTAGCAATCAGCCCCAGCATTTT
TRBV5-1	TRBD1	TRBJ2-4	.	CASSGGTGLNIQYF	TGCGCCAGCAGCGGGGGGACAGGGCTAAACATTCAGTACTTC
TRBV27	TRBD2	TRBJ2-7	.	CASSLTSGTGGEQYF	TGTGCCAGCAGTTTAACTAGCGGGACTGGTGGCGAGCAGTACTTC
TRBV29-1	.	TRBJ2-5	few	CSVEVRRTQYF	TGCAGCGTTGAAGTGCGGCGGACCCAGTACTTC
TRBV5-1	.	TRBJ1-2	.	CASSLDWGSYYGYTF	TGCGCCAGCAGCTTGGATTGGGGGTCTTACTATGGCTACACCTTC
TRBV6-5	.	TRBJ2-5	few	CASKPTAAQETQYF	TGTGCCAGCAAACCCACGGCGGCTCAAGAGACCCAGTACTTC
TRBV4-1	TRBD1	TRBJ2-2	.	CASKGTGTFSTGELFF	TGCGCCAGCAAGGGGACAGGGACTTTTAGCACCGGGGAGCTGTTTTTT
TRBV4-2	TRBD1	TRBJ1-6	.	CASSQDRSTSPLHF	TGTGCCAGCAGCCAGGACAGGTCGACTTCACCCCTCCACTTT
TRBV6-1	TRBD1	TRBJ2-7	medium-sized	CASSEAPGGAGQYF	TGTGCCAGCAGTGAAGCCCCAGGGGGCGCAGGGCAGTACTTC
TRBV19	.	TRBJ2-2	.	CASRLAENTGELFF	TGTGCCAGTAGGTTAGCGGAGAACACCGGGGAGCTGTTTTTT
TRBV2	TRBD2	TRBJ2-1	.	CASRLAGRAGQFF	TGTGCCAGCAGACTAGCGGGAAGGGCTGGGCAGTTCTTC
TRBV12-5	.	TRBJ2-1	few	CASGLTPRRPHNEQFF	TGTGCTAGTGGTTTAACCCCCCGGCGACCTCACAATGAGCAGTTCTTC
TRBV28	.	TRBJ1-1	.	CASSKQGNTEAFF	TGTGCCAGCAGTAAACAGGGAAACACTGAAGCTTTCTTT
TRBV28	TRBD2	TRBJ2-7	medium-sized	CASGLGGRGDYEQYF	TGTGCCAGCGGGCTCGGCGGGAGGGGGGACTACGAGCAGTACTTC
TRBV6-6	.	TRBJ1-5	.	CASSYGTPDQHF	TGTGCCAGCAGTTACGGCACTCCCGACCAGCATTTT
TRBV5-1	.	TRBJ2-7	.	CASSLTFGRIYEQYF	TGCGCCAGCAGCTTGACTTTTGGCCGTATTTACGAGCAGTACTTC
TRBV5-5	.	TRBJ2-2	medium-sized	CASSSAGGIFSGELFF	TGTGCCAGCAGTTCTGCTGGGGGCATCTTCAGCGGGGAGCTGTTTTTT
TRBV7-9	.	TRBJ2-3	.	CASSLPQHRTDTQYF	TGTGCCAGCAGCTTACCCCAACATCGCACAGATACGCAGTATTTT
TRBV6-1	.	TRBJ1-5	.	CASSVRVRPQHF	TGTGCCAGCAGTGTCCGGGTGAGACCCCAGCATTTT
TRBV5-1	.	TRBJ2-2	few	CASSLGDRANTGELFF	TGCGCCAGCAGCTTGGGGGACCGAGCGAACACCGGGGAGCTGTTTTTT
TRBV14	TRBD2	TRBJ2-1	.	CASSLLAGGRHEQFF	TGTGCCAGCAGCCTTTTAGCGGGAGGGAGGCATGAGCAGTTCTTC
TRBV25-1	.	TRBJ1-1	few	CASSESTGTGTEAFF	TGTGCCAGCAGTGAATCCACGGGTACAGGAACTGAAGCTTTCTTT
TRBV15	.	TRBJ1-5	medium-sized	CATSRDNQGARNQPQHF	TGTGCCACCAGCAGAGATAATCAAGGGGCAAGGAATCAGCCCCAGCATTTT
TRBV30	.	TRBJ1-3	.	CAWGRGANAGNTIYF	TGTGCCTGGGGGAGGGGAGCGAACGCTGGAAACACCATATATTTT